Described below is a single T cell receptor beta chain sequence and its context. Its antigen is currently unknown. These data are taken from a study of beta chain features in type 1 diabetes. Study observations and caveats: Among all four CD4+ subsets, Type 1 diabetes patients had TCRB CDR3s that were moderately but significantly shorter.

The CDR3 runs 12 residues. CDR1 is MNHEY and CDR2 is SVGAGI in the germline V gene. Trimming removed 7 bases from V and 6 bases from J, with 12 bases in between. Investigators reverse transcribed all isolated RNA, so they sequenced expressed TCRB transcripts. Measured with immunoSEQ multiplex PCR; TCRdb has only the in-frame clones, and not every one. Among approximately 150,000 clones, approximately 62% were seen once, and the ten largest hold around 0.096%. Sequencing was done on a sample of naive CD4+ T cells from blood. The sequence derives from a man between 25 and 39 years old with type 1 diabetes. The chain links TRBV6-5 to TRBJ1-2; D unresolved. CDR3 region: CASTLSGNGYTF. CDR3 sequence (DNA): TGTGCCAGCACCCTTTCGGGGAATGGCTACACCTTC.